This T cell receptor (beta chain) appears in the sequencing data of a study of blood T cell repertoires in COVID-19. Study at large: T cells, B-cell-depleted T cells, or PBMCs supplied cDNA or gDNA.

The CDR3 is 15 residues long. The authors' processing: Quantification of nucleated cells was approximated via reference gene primer amplification. The method was immunoSEQ multiplex PCR; TCRdb's version includes in-frame clones alone and lacks a portion of them. The V and J calls and clone size are taken from that table; D and trimming were inferred from the DNA. The sample has more than 60,000 clones, 65% to 85% seen once; the top ten hold over 40%. The sequence came from a human donor in a cohort sampled during active COVID-19. Specimen: peripheral blood. The chain has TRBV21-1 and TRBJ2-7; the table's D call, TRBD1, has no DNA check behind it. TRBV21-1 has pseudogene status. The CDR3 DNA is TGTGCCAGCAGCGCCAAGGACAGGGGGGTCTACGAGCAGTACTTC. Its translation is CASSAKDRGVYEQYF.